The entry that follows covers one T cell receptor beta chain sequence. The specificity of this receptor is unknown. No per-base quality is available; no much larger clone lies one base away. The roughly 39 donors, aged roughly 6 to 95 years, were systemically healthy Caucasian individuals from Russia. Each donor gave 8 to 10 milliliters of peripheral blood, drawn into EDTA-treated Vacutainer tubes. Ficoll-Paque density-gradient centrifugation was used to isolate PBMCs, with at least 6.5 million obtained per sample. Trizol reagent was used to extract total RNA from PBMCs, with at least 5.5 micrograms per sample. For every donor, an aliquot of PBMCs went through flow cytometry to measure the percentages of naive CD45RAhigh/CD27high T cells. The library was prepared using 5' RACE. Sequencing was carried out with an Illumina HiSeq 2500. The second PCR ran for roughly 7 to 12 cycles and used a J-beta primer mix along with a sample-barcoded 5' primer. Each TCR beta cDNA molecule received a unique molecular identifier from a template-switch 5' adaptor carrying 12 random nucleotides. At least 2.5 million CDR3-containing paired-end reads were obtained from each sample. First-strand cDNA was synthesized from all RNA with the Mint cDNA synthesis kit, primed by a TRBC-specific oligonucleotide. Following uracil-DNA glycosylase treatment, a first 18-cycle PCR with universal primers M1SS and BC2_uni_R was performed on all cDNA. As for how the authors treated the data: Each sample was normalized by randomly selecting 1 million high-quality reads, each carrying a distinct molecular identifier. Instead of being binned into consensus sequences, reads with shared molecular identifiers were discarded. MiTCR, with a Q25 quality threshold and the strictest error-elimination algorithm, was used for CDR3 identification, clonotype clustering and error correction. A nonparametric unseen species model using Euler transformation provided a lower-bound estimate of total TCR beta diversity. TCRdb reworked the public reads: Q25 trimming with fastp, MiXCR clone assembly, productive beta chains retained. Rows with one shared CDR3 protein collapse into an entry with the most common genes and DNA. The V and J calls and clone size come from TCRdb's table, not from the authors' own analysis. This sample holds about 1,400,000 distinct CDR3 sequences; around 59% were observed only once. The biggest ten clones account for about 6.3% of the sample.

The data originate from a study of blood T cells in healthy people across ages (dated by TCRdb to about 2015). Regarding the research as a whole: In model experiments, roughly one uniquely barcoded TCR beta cDNA molecule per two T cells was captured by template switching. Age-related changes in TCR beta repertoire diversity were measured in the study by deep sequencing normalized with unique cDNA molecular identifiers. Donors were grouped into four age groups: young (average roughly 15 years), middle-aged (39), aged (62) and long-lived (roughly 80). Donors of different ages were randomly distributed across sequencing lanes to avoid experimental bias. For two donors (one aged 18 to 30 and one aged 80 or older), the study analyzed two additional independent replicas of 1 million unique cDNA reads from the same blood draw.

Summary of the overall study and its limitations: Because donor CMV infection status was unknown, age-related changes in expanded clonotypes were potentially confounded. Because profiling used bulk unsorted PBMCs, naive and antigen-experienced compartments could not be compared conclusively. Compared with the aged group, the long-lived group had more naive CD4+ T cells, fewer expanded clones and increased TCR diversity, a pattern suggesting age selection. Observed TCR beta diversity per million T cells fell roughly linearly with age, and a significant reduction was already apparent by age around 40. The percentage of naive T cells measured by flow cytometry correlated strongly with observed TCR beta diversity. Estimates of total diversity based on one million sequenced T cells were regarded as lower bounds and as underestimates.

Looking up the germline V gene (reference sequence) yields CDR1 DFQATT and CDR2 SNEGSKA. The CDR3 goes from the cysteine to the phenylalanine over 13 residues. Just CDR3 DNA is preserved here, 39 bases in frame from base 1. The germline ends are 20 bases apart after V is trimmed by 8 bases and J by 7 bases. Recombination linked TRBV20-1 to TRBJ2-5, with the identity of the D gene unclear. The receptor was isolated from a young man in good health. Sequenced material: blood. The CDR3 loop reads CSHPSGRSGTQYF. The DNA is TGCAGTCACCCCTCGGGCAGGAGTGGGACCCAGTACTTC.